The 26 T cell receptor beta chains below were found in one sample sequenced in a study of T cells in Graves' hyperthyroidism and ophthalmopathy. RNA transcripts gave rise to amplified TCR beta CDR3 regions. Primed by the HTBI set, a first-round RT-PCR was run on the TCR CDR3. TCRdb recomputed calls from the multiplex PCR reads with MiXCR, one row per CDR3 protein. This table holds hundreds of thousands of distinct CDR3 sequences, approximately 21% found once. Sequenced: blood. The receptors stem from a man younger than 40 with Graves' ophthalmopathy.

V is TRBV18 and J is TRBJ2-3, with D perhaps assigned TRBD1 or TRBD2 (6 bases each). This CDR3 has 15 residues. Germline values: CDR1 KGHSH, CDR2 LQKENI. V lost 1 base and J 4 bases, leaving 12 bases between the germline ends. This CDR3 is CASSPRGAWADTQYF. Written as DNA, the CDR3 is TGTGCCAGCTCACCACGGGGGGCATGGGCAGATACGCAGTATTTT.

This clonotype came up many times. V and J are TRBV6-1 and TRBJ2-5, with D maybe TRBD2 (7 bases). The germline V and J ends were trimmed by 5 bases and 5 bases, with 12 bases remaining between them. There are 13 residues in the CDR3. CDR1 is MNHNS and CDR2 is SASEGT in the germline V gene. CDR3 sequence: CASSRPGGETQYF. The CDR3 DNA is TGTGCCAGCAGTCGACCGGGGGGCGAGACCCAGTACTTC.

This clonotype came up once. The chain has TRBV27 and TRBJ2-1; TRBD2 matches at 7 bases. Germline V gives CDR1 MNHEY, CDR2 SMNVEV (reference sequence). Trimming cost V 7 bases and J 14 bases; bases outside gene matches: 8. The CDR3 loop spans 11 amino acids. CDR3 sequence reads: CASTRGTMEFF. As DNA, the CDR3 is TGTGCCAGCACGCGAGGGACTATGGAGTTCTTC.

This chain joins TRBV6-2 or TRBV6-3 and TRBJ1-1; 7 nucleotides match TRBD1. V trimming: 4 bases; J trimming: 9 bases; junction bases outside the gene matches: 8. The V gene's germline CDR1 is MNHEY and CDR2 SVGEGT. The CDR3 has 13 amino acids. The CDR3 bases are TGTGCCAGCAGTTCCGGACAGGTTGGGAAAGCTTTCTTT. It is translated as CASSSGQVGKAFF.

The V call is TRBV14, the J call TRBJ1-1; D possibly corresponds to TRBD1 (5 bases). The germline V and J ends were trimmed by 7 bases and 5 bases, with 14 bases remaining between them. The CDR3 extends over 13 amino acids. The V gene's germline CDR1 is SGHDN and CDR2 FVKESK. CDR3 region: CASKQLWGTEAFF. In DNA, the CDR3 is TGTGCCAGCAAGCAATTATGGGGGACTGAAGCTTTCTTT.

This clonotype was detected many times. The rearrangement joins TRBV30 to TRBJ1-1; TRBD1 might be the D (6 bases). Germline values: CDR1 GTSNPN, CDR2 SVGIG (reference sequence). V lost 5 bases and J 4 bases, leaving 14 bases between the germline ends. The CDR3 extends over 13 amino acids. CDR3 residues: CAWGGRAGTEAFF. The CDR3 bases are TGTGCCTGGGGGGGCAGGGCCGGCACTGAAGCTTTCTTT.

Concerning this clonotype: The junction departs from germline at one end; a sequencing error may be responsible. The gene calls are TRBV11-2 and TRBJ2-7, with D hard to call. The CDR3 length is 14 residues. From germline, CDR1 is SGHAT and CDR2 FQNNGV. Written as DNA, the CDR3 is TGCGCCAGCAGCCATGAACAGACCACCTACGAGCAGTACTTC. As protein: CASSHEQTTYEQYF. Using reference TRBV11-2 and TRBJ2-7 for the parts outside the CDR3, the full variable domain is EAGVAQSPRYKIIEKRQSVAFWCNPISGHATLYWYQQILGQGPKLLIQFQNNGVVDDSQLPKDRFSAERLKGVDSTLKIQPAKLEDSAVYLCASSHEQTTYEQYFGPGTRLTVT.

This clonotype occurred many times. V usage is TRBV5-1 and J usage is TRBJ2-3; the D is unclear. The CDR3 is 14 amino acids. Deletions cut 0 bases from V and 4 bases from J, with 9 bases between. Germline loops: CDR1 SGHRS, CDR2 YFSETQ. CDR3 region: CASSLDAKPDTQYF. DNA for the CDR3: TGCGCCAGCAGCTTGGATGCCAAACCAGATACGCAGTATTTT.

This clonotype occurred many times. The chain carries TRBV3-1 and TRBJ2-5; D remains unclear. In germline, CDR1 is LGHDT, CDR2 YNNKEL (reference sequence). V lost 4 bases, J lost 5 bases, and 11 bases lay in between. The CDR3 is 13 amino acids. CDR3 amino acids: CASSPTWTETQYF. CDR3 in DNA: TGTGCCAGCAGCCCCACTTGGACGGAGACCCAGTACTTC.

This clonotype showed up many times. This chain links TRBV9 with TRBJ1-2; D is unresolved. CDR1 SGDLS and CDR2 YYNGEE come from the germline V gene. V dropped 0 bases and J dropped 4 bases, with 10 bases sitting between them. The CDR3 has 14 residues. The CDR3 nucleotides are TGTGCCAGCAGCGTAGGAGGGAGGGCCTATGGCTACACCTTC. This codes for CASSVGGRAYGYTF.

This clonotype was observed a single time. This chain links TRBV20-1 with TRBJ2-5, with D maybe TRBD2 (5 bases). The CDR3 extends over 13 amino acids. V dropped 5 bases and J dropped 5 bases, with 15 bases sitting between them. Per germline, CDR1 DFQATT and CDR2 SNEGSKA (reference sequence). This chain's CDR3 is CSAALGVRETQYF. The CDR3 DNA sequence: TGCAGTGCTGCACTCGGGGTAAGGGAGACCCAGTACTTC.

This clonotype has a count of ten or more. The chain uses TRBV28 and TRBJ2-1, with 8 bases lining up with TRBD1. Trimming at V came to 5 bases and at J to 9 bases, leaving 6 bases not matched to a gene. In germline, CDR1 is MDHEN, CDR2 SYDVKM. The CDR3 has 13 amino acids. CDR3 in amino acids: CASSVTDRVEQFF. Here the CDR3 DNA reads TGTGCCAGCAGTGTAACGGACAGGGTTGAGCAGTTCTTC.

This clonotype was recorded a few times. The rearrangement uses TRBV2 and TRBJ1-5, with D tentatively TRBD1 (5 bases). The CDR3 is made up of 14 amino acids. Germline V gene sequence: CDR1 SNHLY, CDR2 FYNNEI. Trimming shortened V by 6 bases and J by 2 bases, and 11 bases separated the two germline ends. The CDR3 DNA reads TGTGCCAGCAGCGGGGACGGGCGCAATCAGCCCCAGCATTTT. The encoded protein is CASSGDGRNQPQHF.

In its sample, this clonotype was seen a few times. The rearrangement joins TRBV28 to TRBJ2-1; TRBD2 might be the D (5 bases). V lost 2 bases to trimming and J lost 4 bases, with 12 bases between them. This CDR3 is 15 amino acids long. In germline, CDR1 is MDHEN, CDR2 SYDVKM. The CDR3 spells CASSLRSGLYNEQFF. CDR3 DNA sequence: TGTGCCAGCAGTTTAAGAAGCGGACTTTACAATGAGCAGTTCTTC.

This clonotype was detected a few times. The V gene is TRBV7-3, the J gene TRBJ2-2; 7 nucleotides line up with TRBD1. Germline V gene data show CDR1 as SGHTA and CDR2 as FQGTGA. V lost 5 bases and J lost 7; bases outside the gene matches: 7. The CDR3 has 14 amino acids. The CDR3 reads CASSGTVGYGELFF. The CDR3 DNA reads TGTGCCAGCAGCGGGACAGTAGGATACGGGGAGCTGTTTTTT.

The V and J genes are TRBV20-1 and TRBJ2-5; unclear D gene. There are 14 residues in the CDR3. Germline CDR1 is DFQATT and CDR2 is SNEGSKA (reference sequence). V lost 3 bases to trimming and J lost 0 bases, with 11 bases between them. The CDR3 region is CSASSLRYQETQYF. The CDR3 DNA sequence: TGCAGTGCTAGTTCCCTACGGTACCAAGAGACCCAGTACTTC.

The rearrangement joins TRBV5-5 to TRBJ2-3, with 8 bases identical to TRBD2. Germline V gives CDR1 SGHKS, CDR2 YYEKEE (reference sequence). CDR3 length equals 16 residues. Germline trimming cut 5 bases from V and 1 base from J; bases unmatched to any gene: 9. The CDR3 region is CASSGREGPRTDTQYF. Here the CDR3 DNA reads TGTGCCAGCAGTGGACGGGAGGGCCCTCGCACAGATACGCAGTATTTT.

The CDR3 DNA reads TGTGCCAGCAGCGTAGGACACCCGAACACCGGGGAGCTGTTTTTT. Its protein is CASSVGHPNTGELFF. The chain uses TRBV7-8 and TRBJ2-2; weak D call: TRBD1 (5 bases). Germline CDR1 reads SGHVS; CDR2 reads FQNEAQ. This CDR3 has 15 amino acids. The germline V and J ends were trimmed by 5 bases and 0 bases, with 10 bases remaining between them.

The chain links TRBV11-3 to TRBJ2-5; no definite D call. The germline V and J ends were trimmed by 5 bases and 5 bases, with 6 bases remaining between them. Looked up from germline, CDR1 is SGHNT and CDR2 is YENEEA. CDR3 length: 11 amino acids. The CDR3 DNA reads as TGTGCCAGCAGCCCCCCCGAGACCCAGTACTTC. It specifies CASSPPETQYF.

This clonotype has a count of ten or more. The CDR3 DNA follows: TGTGCCAGCAGCAGGGGGGGGGAAGGCAATCAGCCCCAGCATTTT. It translates to CASSRGGEGNQPQHF. This sequence joins TRBV6-1 and TRBJ1-5, with 7 bases aligning to TRBD1. The germline CDR1 and CDR2 sequences are MNHNS and SASEGT. V lost 6 bases and J lost 2; bases outside the gene matches: 7. CDR3 length equals 15 residues.

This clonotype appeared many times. CDR3 DNA: TGTGCCAGCAGTGTACAGGTGATCGGGGTTATGAACACTGAAGCTTTCTTT. Protein: CASSVQVIGVMNTEAFF. The chain combines TRBV2 with TRBJ1-1; D is perhaps TRBD1 (5 bases). The V gene's germline CDR1 is SNHLY and CDR2 FYNNEI. The CDR3 is 17 amino acids. The V end was cut by 4 bases, the J end by 0 bases, with 18 bases between.

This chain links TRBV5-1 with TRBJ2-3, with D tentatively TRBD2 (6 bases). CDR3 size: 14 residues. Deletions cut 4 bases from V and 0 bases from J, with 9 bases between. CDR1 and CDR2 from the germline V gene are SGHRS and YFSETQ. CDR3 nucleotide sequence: TGCGCCAGCAGCCCCGGGACTAGCACAGATACGCAGTATTTT. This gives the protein CASSPGTSTDTQYF. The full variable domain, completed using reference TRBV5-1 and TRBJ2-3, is KAGVTQTPRYLIKTRGQQVTLSCSPISGHRSVSWYQQTPGQGLQFLFEYFSETQRNKGNFPGRFSGRQFSNSRSEMNVSTLELGDSALYLCASSPGTSTDTQYFGPGTRLTVL.

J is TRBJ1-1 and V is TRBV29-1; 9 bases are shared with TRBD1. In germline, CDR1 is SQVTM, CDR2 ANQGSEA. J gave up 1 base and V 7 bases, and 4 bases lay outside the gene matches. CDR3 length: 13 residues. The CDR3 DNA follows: TGCAGCGGCGGGACAGGGAAGAACACTGAAGCTTTCTTT. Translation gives CSGGTGKNTEAFF.

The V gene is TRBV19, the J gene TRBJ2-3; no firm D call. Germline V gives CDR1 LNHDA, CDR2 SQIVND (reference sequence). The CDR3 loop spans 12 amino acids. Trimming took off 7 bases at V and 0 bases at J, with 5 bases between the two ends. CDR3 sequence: CASKNSTDTQYF. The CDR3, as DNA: TGTGCCAGTAAGAATAGCACAGATACGCAGTATTTT. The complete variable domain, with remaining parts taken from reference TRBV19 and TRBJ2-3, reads DGGITQSPKYLFRKEGQNVTLSCEQNLNHDAMYWYRQDPGQGLRLIYYSQIVNDFQKGDIAEGYSVSREKKESFPLTVTSAQKNPTAFYLCASKNSTDTQYFGPGTRLTVL.

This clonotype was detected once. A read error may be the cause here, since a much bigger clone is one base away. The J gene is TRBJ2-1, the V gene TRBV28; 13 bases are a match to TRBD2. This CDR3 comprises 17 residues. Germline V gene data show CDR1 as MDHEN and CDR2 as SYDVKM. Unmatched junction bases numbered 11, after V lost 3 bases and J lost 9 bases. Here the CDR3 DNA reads TGTGCCAGCAGTTTCCTCAGACTAGCGGGGGGCTTCAGTGAGCAGTTCTTC. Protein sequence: CASSFLRLAGGFSEQFF.

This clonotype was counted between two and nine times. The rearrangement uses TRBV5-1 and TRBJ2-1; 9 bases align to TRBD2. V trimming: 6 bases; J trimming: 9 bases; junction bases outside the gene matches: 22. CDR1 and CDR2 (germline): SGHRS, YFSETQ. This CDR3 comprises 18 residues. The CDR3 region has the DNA TGCGCCAGCACCCAACGGGACTTCCTGGGCCTAGCGGGAATTGAGCAGTTCTTC. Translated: CASTQRDFLGLAGIEQFF.